One TCR beta chain is described in this entry. Its target is not known. These data are taken from a study of radiotherapy plus CTLA-4 blockade in lung cancer. Study-wide context: Objective responses were recorded in roughly 20% of patients, with disease control recorded in approximately 34%. Points from the study as a whole: TCR clones from tumors expanded in blood after radiotherapy plus ipilimumab. Alongside interferon-beta, early blood T cell clone dynamics were reportedly the best predictor of response.

The CDR3 sequence is 13 residues long. With 5 bases removed from V and 2 bases from J, the gap between germline ends came to 9 bases. Germline V CDR1 and CDR2: MDHEN, SYDVKM. This table comes from immunoSEQ multiplex PCR, and its TCRdb copy is limited to in-frame clones, with some not included. The profile shows 90,000 to 150,000 clones, about 83% of them singletons. Treatment of patients with chemo-refractory metastatic non-small-cell lung cancer consisted of focal radiation plus CTLA-4 blockade with ipilimumab. The source is a human donor with non-small cell lung cancer who had a partial response to radiotherapy plus ipilimumab. The chain recombines TRBV28 with TRBJ1-2, with a tentative D call TRBD1 (6 bases). Specimen: peripheral blood, collected from a patient treated with radiotherapy plus ipilimumab. The CDR3 nucleotides read TGTGCCAGCAGTGCCACAGGGAACTATGGCTACACCTTC. This encodes CASSATGNYGYTF.